A selection of T cell receptor beta chains follows, all from one sample in a study of Graves' ophthalmopathy and Graves' hyperthyroidism. TCRdb used MiXCR to reprocess the multiplex PCR reads, holding one entry per CDR3 protein. The table lists about 220,000 distinct CDR3 sequences, approximately 21% of them singletons. Sequences were obtained from peripheral blood. All receptors come from a woman in her fifties or sixties with Graves' ophthalmopathy. The CDR3 runs from the conserved cysteine through the conserved F or W. A D gene is named only where the DNA matches it firmly. Clone size is shown for a subset of rows, as once, few, many or a class of expanded clone.

TRBJ2-5 | TRBD1 | TRBV24-1 | many | TGTGCCACCAGTGATTCCCGACAGGGGAAGGAGACCCAGTACTTC | CATSDSRQGKETQYF
TRBJ2-7 | TRBD1 | TRBV29-1 | . | TGCAGCGTACGACAGGGGAGTAACTACGAGCAGTACTTC | CSVRQGSNYEQYF
TRBJ2-4 | TRBD2 | TRBV12-3/TRBV12-4 | many | TGTGCCAGCAGTTTAAACGCGGGAGTTGGCATTCAGTACTTC | CASSLNAGVGIQYF
TRBJ1-5 | . | TRBV29-1 | . | TGCAGCGTTGAGGAGGCGGGGATCGATCAGCCCCAGCATTTT | CSVEEAGIDQPQHF
TRBJ1-2 | . | TRBV20-1 | many | TGCAGTGCTATCAGCCGGGGCCTCCATGGCTACACCTTC | CSAISRGLHGYTF
TRBJ1-6 | . | TRBV20-1 | many | TGCAGTGCTAGAGACTTCAGGGAAACCTCCTATAATTCACCCCTCCACTTT | CSARDFRETSYNSPLHF
TRBJ1-1 | . | TRBV27 | many | TGTGCCAGCGCGGGTGGAAGGAACACTGAAGCTTTCTTT | CASAGGRNTEAFF
TRBJ2-7 | . | TRBV20-1 | . | TGCAGTGCCCCGGACAACTACGAGCAGTACTTC | CSAPDNYEQYF
TRBJ2-5 | . | TRBV7-2 | . | TGTGCCAGCAGCCAGCGAGGAGGGGAGACCCAGTACTTC | CASSQRGGETQYF
TRBJ2-2 | . | TRBV7-8 | many | TGTGCCAGCAGCCGCGACCAGAATGCCGGGGAGCTGTTTTTT | CASSRDQNAGELFF
TRBJ2-4 | . | TRBV28 | . | TGTGCCAGCAGTTTTAAGGCTGGGCCCGACATTCAGTACTTC | CASSFKAGPDIQYF
TRBJ1-2 | . | TRBV9 | many | TGTGCCAGCAGCGCGCCCGACCGCGCGAGGGGATATGGCTACACCTTC | CASSAPDRARGYGYTF
TRBJ1-1 | . | TRBV5-1 | many | TGCGCCAGCAACCCGACAGGAGGGAACACTGAAGCTTTCTTT | CASNPTGGNTEAFF
TRBJ2-5 | . | TRBV12-3/TRBV12-4 | . | TGTGCCAGCAGTTACAGGGTTGAGACCCAGTACTTC | CASSYRVETQYF
TRBJ2-5 | . | TRBV30 | few | TGTGCCTGGAGTGCATTGACAGGAGGAGAGACCCAGTACTTC | CAWSALTGGETQYF
TRBJ1-2 | . | TRBV29-1 | many | TGCAGCGTTGACGAAGGGGAGCATGGCTACACCTTC | CSVDEGEHGYTF
TRBJ2-3 | . | TRBV2 | many | TGTGCCAGCACCCTCCCGCGCACAGATACGCAGTATTTT | CASTLPRTDTQYF
TRBJ2-7 | . | TRBV20-1 | many | TGCAGTGCGTATCGGGCTCAGGAGCAGTACTTC | CSAYRAQEQYF
TRBJ1-1 | TRBD1 | TRBV6-1 | . | TGTGCCAGCAGTGAAGCCAGGGACAGGGGCTGGACTGAAGCTTTCTTT | CASSEARDRGWTEAFF
TRBJ2-5 | TRBD2 | TRBV5-4 | many | TGTGCCAGCAGCCTTCCCACAGCGGGGGAAGAGACCCAGTACTTC | CASSLPTAGEETQYF
TRBJ2-7 | TRBD1 | TRBV13 | . | TGTGCCAGCAGCTCCTCCAGGGCACAGGGGAACGAGCAGTACTTC | CASSSSRAQGNEQYF
TRBJ2-7 | TRBD1 | TRBV29-1 | many | TGCAGCGTTGAATCCGGACAGGACACCTACGAGCAGTACTTC | CSVESGQDTYEQYF
TRBJ2-2 | . | TRBV28 | many | TGTGCCAGCAGAACAGGGAACACCGGGGAGCTGTTTTTT | CASRTGNTGELFF
TRBJ1-1 | . | TRBV18 | few | TGTGCCAGCTCACCATTTCCGTCACAGGGTTACACTGAAGCTTTCTTT | CASSPFPSQGYTEAFF
TRBJ2-7 | TRBD1 | TRBV6-5 | many | TGTGCCAGCAGTCCTGCGGGGACAGGGACCTACGAGCAGTACTTC | CASSPAGTGTYEQYF
TRBJ1-1 | TRBD1 | TRBV11-1 | many | TGTGCCAGCAGCCCCGGACAGGGAATGAACACTGAAGCTTTCTTT | CASSPGQGMNTEAFF
TRBJ2-7 | . | TRBV2 | few | TGTGCCAGCAGTGAAGGGCCCCGGGGCTACGAGCAGTACTTC | CASSEGPRGYEQYF
TRBJ1-2 | . | TRBV6-2/TRBV6-3 | few | TGTGCCAGCAGCCCGAGCTACAGGGTCCTAAACTATGGCTACACCTTC | CASSPSYRVLNYGYTF
TRBJ2-7 | . | TRBV18 | many | TGTGCCAGCTCACCGGACCGTCATTACGAGCAGTACTTC | CASSPDRHYEQYF
TRBJ1-2 | . | TRBV12-5 | many | TGTGCTAGTGGTTGGAGGGACCCGGGGACATCGGTTCGGGAGCACTATGGCTACACCTTC | CASGWRDPGTSVREHYGYTF
TRBJ2-7 | . | TRBV28 | many | TGTGCCAGCAGTTTTTTTGTGGATTCCTACGAGCAGTACTTC | CASSFFVDSYEQYF
TRBJ1-1 | TRBD1 | TRBV28 | . | TGTGCCAGCAGTTTAATAACTACGGCGACAGGGCGCCTTGGTGAAGCTTTCTTT | CASSLITTATGRLGEAFF
TRBJ2-5 | . | TRBV6-1 | few | TGTGCCAGCGGCCGACTAGTTCAAGAGACCCAGTACTTC | CASGRLVQETQYF
TRBJ2-7 | . | TRBV6-2/TRBV6-3 | many | TGTGCCAGCGCCCCCTCTGGGTGGCTGGTAGACGAGCAGTACTTC | CASAPSGWLVDEQYF
TRBJ2-6 | . | TRBV19 | many | TGTGCCAGTAGTTTGACGCCCTCTGGGGCCAACGTCCTGACTTTC | CASSLTPSGANVLTF
TRBJ2-7 | TRBD1 | TRBV20-1 | many | TGCAGTGCTAGGGAACAGGGGCGGGTCTACGAGCAGTACTTC | CSAREQGRVYEQYF
TRBJ2-2 | . | TRBV7-2 | . | TGTGCCAGCAGCTTAGGACTTAACACCGGGGAGCTGTTTTTT | CASSLGLNTGELFF
TRBJ2-5 | . | TRBV28 | . | TGTGCCAGCAGATATCGTGGAGAGACCCAGTACTTC | CASRYRGETQYF
TRBJ2-2 | TRBD1 | TRBV24-1 | many | TGTGCCACCAGTGACGGACAGGGGACAAACGGGGAGCTGTTTTTT | CATSDGQGTNGELFF
TRBJ2-1 | TRBD1 | TRBV2 | many | TGTGCCAGCAGTTTTACCCAGGGGGCGGGTGAGCAGTTCTTC | CASSFTQGAGEQFF
TRBJ1-6 | . | TRBV28 | . | TGTGCCAGCAGTTTATCCGGGGTGGGGTCACCCCTCCACTTT | CASSLSGVGSPLHF
TRBJ1-1 | . | TRBV28 | many | TGTGCCAGCACTGATCTGAGGGTCGAAGCTTTCTTT | CASTDLRVEAFF